These 5 T cell receptor beta chains originate from one sample sequenced in a study. TCRdb analysed the RT-PCR reads with MiXCR anew, one entry per CDR3 protein. The repertoire holds about 700,000 distinct CDR3 sequences, with approximately 15% as singletons. Material: memory CD4+ T cells from blood. Every receptor here comes from a female donor in good health, serving as a healthy control.

The gene calls are TRBV28 and TRBJ2-3, with 8 bases identical to TRBD1. This CDR3 contains 16 residues. V was pared by 3 bases and J by 7 bases, with 12 bases of the junction left unmatched. Germline V lookup: CDR1 MDHEN, CDR2 SYDVKM. The CDR3 sequence is CASSFEFGTGPNTQYF. The CDR3 coding sequence is TGTGCCAGCAGTTTTGAATTTGGGACAGGCCCGAATACGCAGTATTTT.

At least ten counts were recorded for this clonotype. The V gene is TRBV7-3, the J gene TRBJ2-3, with TRBD2 matching 7 bases. Germline lookup yields CDR1 SGHTA and CDR2 FQGTGA. Trimming cost V 6 bases and J 5 bases; bases outside gene matches: 8. The CDR3 covers 14 residues. The CDR3 DNA follows: TGTGCCAGCAGAGCGGGGTTACCCGAAGATACGCAGTATTTT. It yields the protein CASRAGLPEDTQYF.

This clonotype was observed a handful of times. The chain has TRBV20-1 and TRBJ2-3; D may be TRBD2 (6 bases). Looked up from germline, CDR1 is DFQATT and CDR2 is SNEGSKA (reference sequence). This CDR3 region has 17 residues. The V gene lost 0 bases and the J gene lost 0 bases, with 16 bases spanning the gap. The CDR3 nucleotides read TGCAGTGCTAGAGATCGCCGTCTCGGGACTAGCACAGATACGCAGTATTTT. Translated, it gives CSARDRRLGTSTDTQYF.

The gene calls are TRBV20-1 and TRBJ1-6; D is unclear. Trimming removed 6 bases at V and 5 bases at J, with 14 bases between. The length of the CDR3 is 14 residues. CDR1 is DFQATT, CDR2 SNEGSKA, per germline (reference sequence). For the CDR3, the DNA is TGCAGTGCAACGAGAAGGGTTCATAATTCACCCCTCCACTTT. It yields the protein CSATRRVHNSPLHF.

V is TRBV18 and J is TRBJ2-1, with 9 bases lining up with TRBD2. Unmatched junction bases numbered 8, after V lost 8 bases and J lost 9 bases. The CDR3 totals 13 residues. CDR1 is KGHSH, CDR2 LQKENI, per germline. DNA for the CDR3: TGTGCCAGCGCGGGGACTAGCTTGACTGAGCAGTTCTTC. The encoded protein is CASAGTSLTEQFF.